The 25 T cell receptor beta chains listed next were all sequenced from one sample in a study of blood T cell repertoires in COVID-19. Method: immunoSEQ multiplex PCR; TCRdb's copy keeps in-frame clones and lacks some. The sample carries fewer than 300,000 clones, around 90% recorded once. The sample comprised peripheral blood. These receptors were taken from a woman aged 45-65 years with COVID-19, enrolled during active disease.

The rearrangement links TRBV13 to TRBJ2-7, with 8 bases lining up with TRBD1. Germline V gene data show CDR1 as PRHDT and CDR2 as FYEKMQ (reference sequence). V dropped 0 bases and J dropped 4; count of bases not matched to a gene: 8. The CDR3 spans 16 residues. CDR3 amino acids: CASSLGDRAGSYEQYF. In DNA, the CDR3 is TGTGCCAGCAGCTTAGGGGACAGGGCTGGGTCATACGAGCAGTACTTC.

This chain links TRBV6-5 with TRBJ1-1, with D uncertain. Per germline, CDR1 MNHEY and CDR2 SVGAGI. With 6 bases removed from V and 7 bases from J, the gap between germline ends came to 15 bases. The CDR3 covers 13 residues. The CDR3, as DNA: TGTGCCAGCAGACAACCAGTAGGAGGTGAAGCTTTCTTT. This codes for CASRQPVGGEAFF.

The chain has TRBV29-1 and TRBJ1-1, with a tentative D call TRBD1 (6 bases). This CDR3 is 14 amino acids long. The ends were cut back, 6 bases at V and 1 base at J, with 15 bases in the middle. Germline lookup yields CDR1 SQVTM and CDR2 ANQGSEA. The CDR3 loop is CSVGLRGPNTEAFF. CDR3 coding DNA: TGCAGCGTGGGCCTCAGGGGACCGAACACTGAAGCTTTCTTT.

The chain couples TRBV3-1 (or the pseudogene TRBV3-2) to TRBJ2-1; D not certain. Trimming took 4 bases from V and 4 from J, leaving 11 bases between them. Germline V gene sequence: CDR1 LGHDT, CDR2 YNNKEL (reference sequence). The CDR3 has 14 amino acids. The chain's CDR3 is CASSLYSYYNEQFF. CDR3 DNA sequence: TGTGCCAGCAGCCTTTACAGCTATTACAATGAGCAGTTCTTC.

The rearrangement links TRBV11-3 to TRBJ2-3; 14 bases align to TRBD2. There are 17 residues in the CDR3. With 5 bases clipped from V and 4 bases from J, the junction kept 8 bases outside the gene matches. Germline CDR1 SGHNT, CDR2 YENEEA. The chain's CDR3 is CASSKGLAGVVADTQYF. CDR3 DNA sequence: TGTGCCAGCAGCAAGGGACTAGCGGGAGTTGTGGCAGATACGCAGTATTTT. Filled out from reference TRBV11-3 and TRBJ2-3, the complete variable domain reads EAGVVQSPRYKIIEKKQPVAFWCNPISGHNTLYWYLQNLGQGPELLIRYENEEAVDDSQLPKDRFSAERLKGVDSTLKIQPAELGDSAVYLCASSKGLAGVVADTQYFGPGTRLTVL.

This chain joins TRBV24-1 and TRBJ2-3; 7 bases map to TRBD2. V shed 3 bases and J 0 bases; nucleotides not matched to a gene: 5. CDR1 is KGHDR and CDR2 is SFDVKD in the germline V gene. The length of the CDR3 is 16 residues. The CDR3 DNA reads as TGTGCCACCAGTGATCGAGAGCGGGAAAGCACAGATACGCAGTATTTT. This codes for CATSDRERESTDTQYF.

V and J are TRBV6-6 and TRBJ1-4; TRBD1 matches 8 bases. The V and J ends lost 5 bases and 7 bases, in that order; junction bases with no gene match: 3. The CDR3 contains 13 residues. Germline V gives CDR1 MNHNY, CDR2 SVGAGI (reference sequence). DNA for the CDR3: TGTGCCAGCAGTAGAACAGGGGGTGAAAAACTGTTTTTT. It specifies CASSRTGGEKLFF.

The rearrangement links TRBV30 to TRBJ1-6; D is unresolved. The V end lost 3 bases, the J end lost 9 bases, and 9 bases lay between the germline ends. The V gene's germline CDR1 is GTSNPN and CDR2 SVGIG (reference sequence). The CDR3 spans 12 residues. CDR3 DNA sequence: TGTGCCTGGAGCCGTCTCCTTTCACCCCTCCACTTT. Protein product: CAWSRLLSPLHF.

The chain links TRBV11-2 to TRBJ2-7; D gene ambiguous. With 3 bases removed from V and 7 bases from J, the gap between germline ends came to 22 bases. From germline, CDR1 is SGHAT and CDR2 FQNNGV. This CDR3 region has 16 residues. In DNA, the CDR3 is TGTGCCAGCAGCTTCAACCAAATGACTGCGGAAAGAGAGCAGTACTTC. Translation gives CASSFNQMTAEREQYF. The full variable domain, its missing parts supplied by reference TRBV11-2 and TRBJ2-7, is EAGVAQSPRYKIIEKRQSVAFWCNPISGHATLYWYQQILGQGPKLLIQFQNNGVVDDSQLPKDRFSAERLKGVDSTLKIQPAKLEDSAVYLCASSFNQMTAEREQYFGPGTRLTVT.

V is TRBV5-1 and J is TRBJ2-1; 11 nucleotides agree with TRBD2. The ends lost 5 bases at V and 6 bases at J; junction bases unmatched: 4. Germline lookup yields CDR1 SGHRS and CDR2 YFSETQ. The CDR3 totals 14 residues. The chain's CDR3 is CASSPGLAVNEQFF. CDR3 bases: TGCGCCAGCAGTCCGGGACTAGCGGTCAATGAGCAGTTCTTC.

This clone was counted once. The chain employs TRBV6-1 and TRBJ1-6; D uncertain. The CDR3 runs 16 residues. CDR1 and CDR2 from the germline V gene are MNHNS and SASEGT. V lost 0 bases and J 2 bases, leaving 8 bases between the germline ends. CDR3 protein: CASSEALGAYNSPLHF. CDR3 in DNA: TGTGCCAGCAGTGAAGCGCTCGGGGCCTATAATTCACCCCTCCACTTT.

This clone was detected a few times. The rearrangement links TRBV6-5 to TRBJ1-1; TRBD1 is a possible D gene (6 bases). CDR3 length equals 15 residues. Germline values: CDR1 MNHEY, CDR2 SVGAGI. V shed 2 bases and J shed 5 bases, with 15 bases lying between them. The CDR3 nucleotides are TGTGCCAGCAGTTACGGGGGGGCGCGGGGAACTGAAGCTTTCTTT. This codes for CASSYGGARGTEAFF.

This chain links TRBV11-2 with TRBJ2-3; D perhaps matches TRBD1 (5 bases). The V and J ends lost 0 bases and 0 bases respectively, with 10 bases between them. The CDR3 is 16 residues long. Looked up from germline, CDR1 is SGHAT and CDR2 is FQNNGV. CDR3 nucleotide sequence: TGTGCCAGCAGCTTAGATCAGGGTAGTAGCACAGATACGCAGTATTTT. Amino acid sequence: CASSLDQGSSTDTQYF.

This chain joins TRBV5-1 and TRBJ2-3; D is perhaps TRBD2 (6 bases). V was pared by 2 bases and J by 0 bases, with 16 bases between. Germline lookup yields CDR1 SGHRS and CDR2 YFSETQ. CDR3 length: 17 amino acids. Written as DNA, the CDR3 is TGCGCCAGCAGCTTCGGGGATAGCGGCTCTAGCACAGATACGCAGTATTTT. Amino acid sequence: CASSFGDSGSSTDTQYF.

This clone was found once. The chain uses TRBV5-1 and TRBJ2-1; the D is unclear. The germline V and J ends were trimmed by 0 bases and 0 bases, with 4 bases remaining between them. The CDR3 spans 14 residues. Per germline, CDR1 SGHRS and CDR2 YFSETQ. This chain's CDR3 is CASSLVNSYNEQFF. CDR3 DNA sequence: TGCGCCAGCAGCTTGGTTAACTCCTACAATGAGCAGTTCTTC.

The chain carries TRBV3-1 (or the pseudogene TRBV3-2) and TRBJ2-5; possible D gene TRBD2, 5 bases. The ends were cut back, 3 bases at V and 5 bases at J, with 19 bases in the middle. The CDR3 runs 16 residues. Germline lookup yields CDR1 LGHDT and CDR2 YNNKEL (reference sequence). For the CDR3, the DNA is TGTGCCAGCAGCCACCGAACCGGACGGCGGAGGGAGACCCAGTACTTC. This gives the protein CASSHRTGRRRETQYF.

V usage is TRBV11-2 and J usage is TRBJ2-5, with a possible D match to TRBD2 (5 bases). Deletions cut 6 bases from V and 4 bases from J, with 15 bases between. The germline V gene has CDR1 SGHAT and CDR2 FQNNGV. The CDR3 has 14 amino acids. CDR3: CASRSDAAGETQYF. CDR3 bases: TGTGCCAGCAGAAGTGACGCGGCGGGAGAGACCCAGTACTTC.

CDR3 sequence: CAWTRTADQPQHF. As DNA, the CDR3 is TGTGCCTGGACTAGGACAGCAGATCAGCCCCAGCATTTT. The chain has TRBV30 and TRBJ1-5; TRBD1 is a possible D gene (6 bases). This CDR3 has 13 residues. CDR1 and CDR2 from the germline V gene are GTSNPN and SVGIG (reference sequence). Deletions cut 4 bases from V and 5 bases from J, with 12 bases between.

The chain uses TRBV6-2 or TRBV6-3 and TRBJ2-7; TRBD1 matches at 7 bases. The CDR3 length is 14 residues. V shed 2 bases and J 4 bases; nucleotides not matched to a gene: 5. Germline CDR1 and CDR2: MNHEY and SVGEGT. CDR3 nucleotides: TGTGCCAGCAGTTACCGACAGGGAGAGTACGAGCAGTACTTC. This translates into CASSYRQGEYEQYF.

The rearrangement joins TRBV5-4 to TRBJ2-2; TRBD2 aligns across 7 bases. After removal of 4 bases from V and 1 base from J, the junction contained 7 bases not matched to a gene. The CDR3 has 16 residues. The germline V gene encodes CDR1 SGHNT and CDR2 YYREEE (reference sequence). CDR3 bases: TGTGCCAGCAGCCCCATTATAGCGGGGAACACCGGGGAGCTGTTTTTT. It yields the protein CASSPIIAGNTGELFF.

The CDR3: CASSFPEGTQYF. The CDR3, as DNA: TGTGCCAGCAGCTTCCCGGAGGGTACGCAGTATTTT. The J gene is TRBJ2-3, the V gene TRBV7-2, with D perhaps matching TRBD2 (6 bases). Trimming took off 3 bases at V and 8 bases at J, with 9 bases between the two ends. CDR3 length: 12 residues. CDR1 and CDR2 (germline): SGHTA, FQGNSA.

This chain links TRBV6-4 with TRBJ2-3; D ambiguous. Trimming removed 0 bases from V and 0 bases from J, with 7 bases in between. Per germline, CDR1 MRHNA and CDR2 SNTAGT. This CDR3 comprises 15 residues. The CDR3: CASSDSAASTDTQYF. As DNA, the CDR3 is TGTGCCAGCAGTGACTCGGCCGCAAGCACAGATACGCAGTATTTT.

The chain combines TRBV5-1 with TRBJ2-5; TRBD1 aligns across 7 bases. This CDR3 is built from 15 residues. Germline CDR1 and CDR2: SGHRS and YFSETQ. Trimming removed 1 base from V and 4 bases from J; junction bases left unmatched: 7. The CDR3 is CASSLTGDILETQYF. The DNA for the CDR3 is TGCGCCAGCAGCTTGACAGGGGATATATTAGAGACCCAGTACTTC.

The V gene is TRBV7-2, the J gene TRBJ2-1; perhaps TRBD2 as D (6 bases). Trimming removed 4 bases at V and 6 bases at J, with 10 bases between. The CDR3 totals 13 residues. Germline V gene lookup returns CDR1 SGHTA and CDR2 FQGNSA. The CDR3 DNA follows: TGTGCCAGCAGCTCCCGGGACTTCAATGAGCAGTTCTTC. The encoded protein is CASSSRDFNEQFF.

There are a few counts of this clone. The rearrangement links TRBV3-1 (or the pseudogene TRBV3-2) to TRBJ2-3; 8 bases line up with TRBD2. Germline CDR1 and CDR2: LGHDT and YNNKEL (reference sequence). V lost 4 bases to trimming and J lost 1 base; unmatched junction nucleotides: 1. The CDR3 sequence is 14 residues long. CDR3 DNA sequence: TGTGCCAGCAGCCCAGCGGGAGGCACAGATACGCAGTATTTT. Translating it yields CASSPAGGTDTQYF.